The clone carrying this T cell receptor beta chain was found many times. Its target is not known. Investigators prepared the TCR beta libraries by applying iRepertoire HTBI primers and Arm-PCR of CDR3 regions. How the authors handled the data: Taken together, the samples had 62 TRBV and 13 to 15 TRBJ segments identified. Using its own MiXCR run on the multiplex PCR reads, TCRdb lists one record per CDR3 protein. TCRdb, not the authors, supplied the V and J calls. Found here are about 430,000 distinct CDR3 sequences, 15% of them singletons; the top ten hold roughly 7.7%. This sample was included in a study of regulatory T cells in long-lasting Graves disease. Notes on the study in general: Persistent cases of Graves' showed reduced TCR diversity relative to newly diagnosed patients.

Sample time point: newly diagnosed GD, antithyroid drugs for less than 3 months. PBMCs were the source of the RNA used for TCR sequencing. This sample also appeared in a second study, on T cells in Graves' hyperthyroidism and ophthalmopathy.

Sequencing used peripheral blood mononuclear cells (PBMCs), obtained at new diagnosis, from a patient treated with antithyroid drugs. The sequence was collected from a woman between 40 and 50 years old with Graves disease.

CDR3 DNA: TGTGCCAGCAGTCATCCCGGACTAGCGGAAAAAGAGACCCAGTACTTC. The encoded protein is CASSHPGLAEKETQYF. The V gene is TRBV28, the J gene TRBJ2-5; 10 bases align to TRBD2. The V gene end was trimmed by 5 bases and the J gene end by 3 bases; junction bases not matched to a gene: 9. From germline, CDR1 is MDHEN and CDR2 SYDVKM. The CDR3 covers 16 residues.